This T cell receptor beta chain was identified during a study of metastatic and nonmetastatic thyroid tumors. Across the study: Repertoire comparisons spanned blood and tumor or nodule tissue from malignant and benign thyroid patients.

Note on this clone: Its target is not known.

Original processing methods: A classifier of distant metastasis in papillary thyroid cancer was built from CDR3 differences (across clinicopathological groups). TCRdb re-called the PCR reads through MiXCR. What appears here as the V and J calls and clone size reflects TCRdb's work, not the paper's. The profile shows 15,000 to 20,000 clones, roughly a quarter of them singletons. The CDR3 loop spans 13 amino acids. The germline V gene encodes CDR1 MNHNS and CDR2 SASEGT. The germline V and J ends were trimmed by 7 bases and 2 bases, with 11 bases remaining between them. Patients were all untreated before their thyroid surgery. Study findings and constraints: Versus benign nodules, malignant thyroid tumors reportedly had significantly higher TCR beta diversity, in blood and tumor.

The sample was adjacent normal tissue. The chain has TRBV6-1 and TRBJ1-2; D gene uncertain. The TCR was taken from a female donor with papillary thyroid cancer or a benign thyroid nodule (not recorded which). Some clones in this sample may be carry-over from other donors' samples. CDR3 sequence: CASNFGFNYGYTF. The CDR3 DNA is TGTGCCAGCAACTTTGGCTTCAACTATGGCTACACCTTC.